This T cell receptor beta chain was obtained from a study of cytomegalovirus exposure and HLA in healthy donors. Study results and caveats: Beyond CMV serostatus, there was no information to go on about immune exposure. Previous analysis showed most TCR beta V segments were productive about 90% or about 30% of the time.

V was trimmed by 3 bases and J by 3 bases, leaving 3 bases between them. The germline V gene encodes CDR1 MNHEY and CDR2 SMNVEV (reference sequence). This CDR3 has 12 residues. The PCR employed 60 Vbeta primers together with 13 Jbeta primers. Assay used: immunoSEQ multiplex PCR; TCRdb lists only in-frame clones, some missing. The sample yields about 83,000 clones, roughly four fifths seen once. The donors comprised healthy bone marrow donors. This clone was seen only once. Its antigen is currently unknown. Sequencing input: PBMCs. This clonotype was obtained from a woman aged 25 to 39 in good health and CMV-seronegative. The rearrangement uses TRBV27 and TRBJ1-5, with unresolved D. CDR3 DNA sequence: TGTGCCAGCAGTTTCTACAATCAGCCCCAGCATTTT. Translating it yields CASSFYNQPQHF.